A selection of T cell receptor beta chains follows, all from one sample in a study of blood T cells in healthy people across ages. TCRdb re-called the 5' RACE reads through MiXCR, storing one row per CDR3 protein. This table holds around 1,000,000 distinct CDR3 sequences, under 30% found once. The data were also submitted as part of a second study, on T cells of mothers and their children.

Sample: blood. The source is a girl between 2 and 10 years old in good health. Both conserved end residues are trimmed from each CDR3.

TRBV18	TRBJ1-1	ASLQGMNTEAF
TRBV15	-	ATSHRQGYDEQY
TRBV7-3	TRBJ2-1	ASSSGPGGNYNEQF
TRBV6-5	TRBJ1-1	ASSYSKAAEAF
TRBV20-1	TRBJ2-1	SARVGGGGEQF
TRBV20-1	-	SGAQAKSYEQY
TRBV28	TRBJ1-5	ASWVGGINQPQH
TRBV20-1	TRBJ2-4	SARDYKNIQY
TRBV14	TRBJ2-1	ACNHLAGGLYNEQF
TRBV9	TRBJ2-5	ASSVDGTTEETQY
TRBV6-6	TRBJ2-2	ASSGPNTGELF
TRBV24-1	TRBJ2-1	ATSDGGTNNEQF
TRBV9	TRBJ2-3	ASSVSWGGTQY
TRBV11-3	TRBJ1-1	ASSYHITEAF
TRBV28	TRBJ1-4	ASSLPFRRGEKLF
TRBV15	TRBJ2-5	ATSTGSQETQY
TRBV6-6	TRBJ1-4	ASSWQEGEKLF
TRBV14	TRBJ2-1	ASSLLAGGQEF
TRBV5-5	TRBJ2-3	ASSWAGHGTDTQY
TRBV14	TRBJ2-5	ASSPSFGTDRTGALETQY
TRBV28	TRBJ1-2	ASSLGGQGGYT
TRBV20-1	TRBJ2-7	SARAPRKSYEQY
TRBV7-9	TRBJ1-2	ASSLLADGYT
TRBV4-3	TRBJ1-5	ASSQMTGSDQPQH
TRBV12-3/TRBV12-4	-	ASRDREFSYEQY
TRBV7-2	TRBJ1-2	ASSFGQIYGYT
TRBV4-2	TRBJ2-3	ASSPNRDTQY
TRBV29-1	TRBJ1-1	SGDRGRGNTEAF
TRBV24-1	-	ATSDNRDFAYEQY
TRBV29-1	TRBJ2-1	SVTRAGVGYNEQF
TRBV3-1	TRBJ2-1	ASSQDGSYNEQS
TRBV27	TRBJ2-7	ASSWSRVDEQY
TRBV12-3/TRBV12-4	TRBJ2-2	ASPRWGGVGTGELL
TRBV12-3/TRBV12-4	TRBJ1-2	ASSLALDRGYGYT
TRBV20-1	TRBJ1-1	SAKEGGRGRVMNTEAF
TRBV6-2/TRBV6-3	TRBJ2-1	ASSYLPTTVVSYNEQF
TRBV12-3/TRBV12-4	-	ASSSSALSYEQY
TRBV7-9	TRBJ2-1	ASSDRREDWPSYNEQF
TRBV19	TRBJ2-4	ASSGLKNIQY
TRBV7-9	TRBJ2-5	ASSIPGLAGLKETQY
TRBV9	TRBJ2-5	ASSVGAGAVETQY
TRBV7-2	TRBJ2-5	ASSLQGWTETQY
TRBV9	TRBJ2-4	ASSGRDSQNIQY
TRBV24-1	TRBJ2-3	ATSLGLATDTQY
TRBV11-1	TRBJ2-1	ASSLDRKSDEQF
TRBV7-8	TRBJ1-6	ASTPGGPPLH
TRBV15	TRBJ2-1	ATSRLTGKGNEQF
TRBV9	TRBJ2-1	ASSVNAEEQF
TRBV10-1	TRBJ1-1	ASSDRIRLRAAYTEAF